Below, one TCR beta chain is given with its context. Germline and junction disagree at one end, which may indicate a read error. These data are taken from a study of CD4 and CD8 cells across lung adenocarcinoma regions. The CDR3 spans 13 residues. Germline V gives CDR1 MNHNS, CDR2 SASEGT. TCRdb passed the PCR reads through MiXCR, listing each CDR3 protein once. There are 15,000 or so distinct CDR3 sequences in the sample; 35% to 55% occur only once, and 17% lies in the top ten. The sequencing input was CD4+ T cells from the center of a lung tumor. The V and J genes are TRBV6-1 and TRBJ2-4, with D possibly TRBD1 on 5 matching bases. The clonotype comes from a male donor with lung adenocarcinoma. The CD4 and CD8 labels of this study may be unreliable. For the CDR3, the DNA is TGTGCCAGGGGGCGGAGAGGCACAGACACGCAGTACTTT. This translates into CARGRRGTDTQYF.